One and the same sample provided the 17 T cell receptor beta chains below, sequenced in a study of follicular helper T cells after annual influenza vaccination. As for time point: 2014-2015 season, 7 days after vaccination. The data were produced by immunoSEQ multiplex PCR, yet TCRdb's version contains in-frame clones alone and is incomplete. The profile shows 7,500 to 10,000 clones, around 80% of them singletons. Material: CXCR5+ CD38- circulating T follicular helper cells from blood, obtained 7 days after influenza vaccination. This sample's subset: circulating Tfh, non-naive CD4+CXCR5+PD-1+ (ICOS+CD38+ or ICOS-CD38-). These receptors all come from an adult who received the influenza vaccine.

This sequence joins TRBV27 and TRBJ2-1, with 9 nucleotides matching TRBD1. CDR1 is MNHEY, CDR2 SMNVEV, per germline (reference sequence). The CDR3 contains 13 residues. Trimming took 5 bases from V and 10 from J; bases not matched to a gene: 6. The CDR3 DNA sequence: TGTGCCAGCAGTAGGACAGGGGATCGGGAGCAGTTCTTC. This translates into CASSRTGDREQFF.

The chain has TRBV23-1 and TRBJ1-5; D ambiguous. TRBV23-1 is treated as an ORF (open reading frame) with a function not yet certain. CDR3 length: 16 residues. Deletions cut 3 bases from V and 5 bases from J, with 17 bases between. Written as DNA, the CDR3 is TGCGCCAGCAGTCATCGGGGAAGCAGAGACTATCAGCCCCAGCATTTT. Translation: CASSHRGSRDYQPQHF.

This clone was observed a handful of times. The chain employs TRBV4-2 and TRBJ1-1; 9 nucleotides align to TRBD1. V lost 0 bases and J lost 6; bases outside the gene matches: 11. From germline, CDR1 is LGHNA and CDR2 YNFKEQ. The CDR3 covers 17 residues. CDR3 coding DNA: TGTGCCAGCAGCCAAGATCTCGACTGGACAGGGGTCCCTGAAGCTTTCTTT. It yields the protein CASSQDLDWTGVPEAFF.

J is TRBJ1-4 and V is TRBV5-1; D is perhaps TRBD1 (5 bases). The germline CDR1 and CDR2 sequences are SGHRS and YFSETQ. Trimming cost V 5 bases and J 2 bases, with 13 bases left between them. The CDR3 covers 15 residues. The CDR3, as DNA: TGCGCCAGCAGTCTCCAGGGAGGGACTAATGAAAAACTGTTTTTT. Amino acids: CASSLQGGTNEKLFF. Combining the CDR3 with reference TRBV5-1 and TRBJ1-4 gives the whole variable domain KAGVTQTPRYLIKTRGQQVTLSCSPISGHRSVSWYQQTPGQGLQFLFEYFSETQRNKGNFPGRFSGRQFSNSRSEMNVSTLELGDSALYLCASSLQGGTNEKLFFGSGTQLSVL.

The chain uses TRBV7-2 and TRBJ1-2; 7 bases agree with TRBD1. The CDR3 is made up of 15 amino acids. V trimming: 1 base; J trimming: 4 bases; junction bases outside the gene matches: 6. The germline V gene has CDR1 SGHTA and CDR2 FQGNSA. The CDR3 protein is CASSLGGPGGYGYTF. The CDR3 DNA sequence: TGTGCCAGCAGCTTAGGGGGACCAGGGGGCTATGGCTACACCTTC.

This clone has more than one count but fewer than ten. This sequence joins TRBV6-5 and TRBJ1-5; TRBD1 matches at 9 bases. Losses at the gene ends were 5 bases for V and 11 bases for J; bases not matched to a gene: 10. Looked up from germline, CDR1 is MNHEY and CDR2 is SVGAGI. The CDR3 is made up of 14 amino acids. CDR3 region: CASSTGTGPMSQHF. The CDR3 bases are TGTGCCAGCAGTACCGGGACAGGGCCTATGTCCCAGCATTTT.

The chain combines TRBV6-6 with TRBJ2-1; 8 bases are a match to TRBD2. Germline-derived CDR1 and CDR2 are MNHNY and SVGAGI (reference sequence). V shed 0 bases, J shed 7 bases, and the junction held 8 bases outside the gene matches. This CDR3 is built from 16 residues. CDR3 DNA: TGTGCCAGCAGTTACTCTAGCGGGGTCACCGCTAATGAGCAGTTCTTC. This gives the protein CASSYSSGVTANEQFF.

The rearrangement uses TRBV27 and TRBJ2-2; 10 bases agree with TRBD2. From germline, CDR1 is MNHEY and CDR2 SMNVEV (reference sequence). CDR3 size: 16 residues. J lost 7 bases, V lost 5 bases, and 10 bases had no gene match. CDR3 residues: CASSPGTSVTHGELFF. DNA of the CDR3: TGTGCCAGCAGTCCCGGGACTAGCGTGACCCACGGGGAGCTGTTTTTT.

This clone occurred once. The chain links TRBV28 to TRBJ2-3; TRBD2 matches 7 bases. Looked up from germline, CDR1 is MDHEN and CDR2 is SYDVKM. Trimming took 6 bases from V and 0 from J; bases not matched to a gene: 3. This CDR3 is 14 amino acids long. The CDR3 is CASRVAGSTDTQYF. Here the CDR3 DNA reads TGTGCCAGCAGGGTAGCGGGTAGCACAGATACGCAGTATTTT.

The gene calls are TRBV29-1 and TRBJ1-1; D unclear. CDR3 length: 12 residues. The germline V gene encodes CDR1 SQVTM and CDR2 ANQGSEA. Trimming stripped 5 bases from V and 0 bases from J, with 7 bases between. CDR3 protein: CSVSHMNTEAFF. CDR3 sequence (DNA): TGCAGCGTTAGTCATATGAACACTGAAGCTTTCTTT.

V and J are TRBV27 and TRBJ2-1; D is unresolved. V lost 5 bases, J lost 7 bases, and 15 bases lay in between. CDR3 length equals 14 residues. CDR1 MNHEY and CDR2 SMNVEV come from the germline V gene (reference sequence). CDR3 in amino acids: CASSQSGPTNEQFF. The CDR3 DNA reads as TGTGCCAGCAGTCAAAGTGGGCCAACTAATGAGCAGTTCTTC.

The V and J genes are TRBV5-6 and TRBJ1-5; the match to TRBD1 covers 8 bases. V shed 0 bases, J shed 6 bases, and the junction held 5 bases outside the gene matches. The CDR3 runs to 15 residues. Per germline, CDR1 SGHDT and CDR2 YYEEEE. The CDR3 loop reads CASSLGQGAAQPQHF. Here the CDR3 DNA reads TGTGCCAGCAGCTTGGGGCAGGGGGCCGCTCAGCCCCAGCATTTT.

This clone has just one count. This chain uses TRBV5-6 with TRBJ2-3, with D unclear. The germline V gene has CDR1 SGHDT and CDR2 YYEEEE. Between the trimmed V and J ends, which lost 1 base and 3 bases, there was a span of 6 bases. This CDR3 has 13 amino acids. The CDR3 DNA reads TGTGCCAGCAGCTTGTTCACGACAGATACGCAGTATTTT. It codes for CASSLFTTDTQYF.

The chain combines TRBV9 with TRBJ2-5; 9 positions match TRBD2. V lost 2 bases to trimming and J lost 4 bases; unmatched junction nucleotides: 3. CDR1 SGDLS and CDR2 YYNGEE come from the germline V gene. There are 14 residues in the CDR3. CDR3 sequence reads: CASSVLAGRETQYF. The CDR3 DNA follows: TGTGCCAGCAGCGTCCTAGCGGGACGAGAGACCCAGTACTTC.

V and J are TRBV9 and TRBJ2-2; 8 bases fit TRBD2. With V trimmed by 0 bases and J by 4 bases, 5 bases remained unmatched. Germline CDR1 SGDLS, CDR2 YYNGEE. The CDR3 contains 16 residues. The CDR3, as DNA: TGTGCCAGCAGCGTAGCTACGGGGGGGGCCACCGGGGAGCTGTTTTTT. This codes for CASSVATGGATGELFF.

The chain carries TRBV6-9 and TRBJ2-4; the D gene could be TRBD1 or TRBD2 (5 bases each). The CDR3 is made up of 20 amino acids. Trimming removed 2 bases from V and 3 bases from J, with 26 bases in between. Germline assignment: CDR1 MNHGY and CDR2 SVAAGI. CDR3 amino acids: CASSYRPRDLFPRGKNIQYF. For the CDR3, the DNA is TGTGCCAGCAGTTATCGTCCGAGGGACCTGTTCCCCCGCGGCAAAAACATTCAGTACTTC.

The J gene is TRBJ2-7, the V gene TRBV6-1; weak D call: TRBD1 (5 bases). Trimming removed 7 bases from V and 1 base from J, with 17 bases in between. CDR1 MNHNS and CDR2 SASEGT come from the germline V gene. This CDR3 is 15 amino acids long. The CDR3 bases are TGTGCCAGCAAGCAAGCCAACAGGCTTTCCTACGAGCAGTACTTC. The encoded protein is CASKQANRLSYEQYF.